Listed below are T cell receptor beta chains from one sample, sequenced in a study of blood T cell repertoires in COVID-19. Here immunoSEQ multiplex PCR was the method, and the copy in TCRdb shows in-frame clones only, minus some. The sample yields about 250,000 clones, about 80% seen once. The specimen sequenced was peripheral blood. The receptors were gathered from an elderly man with acute or convalescent COVID-19. Each CDR3 is given with its conserved first and last residue. The D gene is left open where the match is weak. Some rows mark clone size as missing; the rest say once, few, many or name a class of expanded clone.

clone_size d_call j_call v_call cdr3_aa cdr3_nt
. TRBD2 TRBJ2-1 TRBV3-1/TRBV3-2 CASSQDPAGVGEQFF TGTGCCAGCAGCCAAGATCCAGCGGGAGTCGGTGAGCAGTTCTTC
. TRBD2 TRBJ2-5 TRBV11-3 CASSWSGGIQYF TGTGCCAGCAGCTGGTCGGGGGGGATCCAGTACTTC
. . TRBJ2-7 TRBV20-1 CSASQKNYEQYF TGCAGTGCTAGTCAGAAGAACTACGAGCAGTACTTC
. TRBD2 TRBJ2-7 TRBV2 CASSKGAGAGEQYF TGTGCCAGCAGTAAAGGGGCGGGAGCTGGTGAGCAGTACTTC
. TRBD1 TRBJ2-5 TRBV24-1 CATSDSGTGLSGETQYF TGTGCCACCAGTGATTCCGGGACAGGCCTCTCAGGAGAGACCCAGTACTTC
. TRBD1 TRBJ2-3 TRBV15 CATSRGTGATDTQYF TGTGCCACCAGCAGAGGGACAGGGGCCACAGATACGCAGTATTTT
. . TRBJ1-4 TRBV4-1 CASSQLHRENEKLFF TGCGCCAGCAGCCAACTCCACCGAGAAAATGAAAAACTGTTTTTT
. TRBD1 TRBJ1-1 TRBV2 CASSRTGQGVANTEAFF TGTGCCAGCAGCAGAACGGGACAGGGGGTCGCGAACACTGAAGCTTTCTTT
. TRBD2 TRBJ2-1 TRBV28 CASIIGGSGDNEQFF TGTGCCAGCATCATCGGGGGGAGCGGGGACAATGAGCAGTTCTTC
. TRBD1 TRBJ1-2 TRBV30 CAWSLLRGPGDTF TGTGCCTGGAGTTTATTAAGGGGGCCTGGCGACACCTTC
. . TRBJ2-7 TRBV6-6 CASSYSMDKYEQYF TGTGCCAGCAGTTACTCTATGGACAAGTACGAGCAGTACTTC
. TRBD1 TRBJ1-2 TRBV2 CASSEGTGTLLRTIGYTF TGTGCCAGCAGTGAGGGGACAGGGACCCTATTAAGAACTATTGGCTACACCTTC
. TRBD1 TRBJ1-2 TRBV6-1 CASSEASDRGNYGYTF TGTGCCAGCAGTGAAGCCAGCGACAGGGGTAACTATGGCTACACCTTC
. . TRBJ1-2 TRBV12-3/TRBV12-4 CASRKGENTF TGTGCCAGCAGGAAGGGGGAGAACACCTTC
. TRBD1 TRBJ2-1 TRBV24-1 CATSDWTGNEQFF TGTGCCACCAGTGACTGGACAGGGAATGAGCAGTTCTTC
. . TRBJ2-1 TRBV3-1/TRBV3-2 CASSYRNSYNEQFF TGTGCCAGCAGCTACAGGAACTCCTACAATGAGCAGTTCTTC
once . TRBJ2-3 TRBV12-5 CASGLDRETDTQYF TGTGCTAGTGGTTTGGACAGGGAGACAGATACGCAGTATTTT
. TRBD1 TRBJ1-6 TRBV6-5 CASSYSLRTGNSPLHF TGTGCCAGCAGTTACTCCCTCCGGACAGGGAATTCACCCCTCCACTTT
. TRBD2 TRBJ2-5 TRBV6-1 CASSESGGLLVQYF TGTGCCAGCAGTGAAAGCGGGGGACTTTTGGTCCAGTACTTC
. . TRBJ1-6 TRBV19 CASRTIYNSPLHF TGTGCCAGTAGGACAATCTATAATTCACCCCTCCACTTT
. . TRBJ2-1 TRBV7-9 CASSLVAQGNEQFF TGTGCCAGCAGCTTAGTGGCCCAGGGGAATGAGCAGTTCTTC
. . TRBJ2-1 TRBV11-3 CASSQDWYNEQFF TGTGCCAGCAGCCAGGACTGGTACAATGAGCAGTTCTTC
. . TRBJ2-1 TRBV19 CASSTVGRGNYNEQFF TGTGCCAGTAGTACTGTAGGCAGGGGAAACTACAATGAGCAGTTCTTC
. . TRBJ1-2 TRBV10-3 CAISSTGRDYGYTF TGTGCCATCAGTTCCACAGGGAGGGACTATGGCTACACCTTC
. TRBD1 TRBJ1-4 TRBV19 CASTIGDRGPKLFF TGTGCCAGCACTATAGGGGACAGGGGACCGAAACTGTTTTTT
few . TRBJ2-6 TRBV2 CATSVGANVLTF TGTGCCACCTCCGTGGGGGCCAACGTCCTGACTTTC
. . TRBJ1-2 TRBV6-5 CASSYAARRVYTF TGTGCCAGCAGTTACGCGGCAAGGCGCGTTTACACCTTC